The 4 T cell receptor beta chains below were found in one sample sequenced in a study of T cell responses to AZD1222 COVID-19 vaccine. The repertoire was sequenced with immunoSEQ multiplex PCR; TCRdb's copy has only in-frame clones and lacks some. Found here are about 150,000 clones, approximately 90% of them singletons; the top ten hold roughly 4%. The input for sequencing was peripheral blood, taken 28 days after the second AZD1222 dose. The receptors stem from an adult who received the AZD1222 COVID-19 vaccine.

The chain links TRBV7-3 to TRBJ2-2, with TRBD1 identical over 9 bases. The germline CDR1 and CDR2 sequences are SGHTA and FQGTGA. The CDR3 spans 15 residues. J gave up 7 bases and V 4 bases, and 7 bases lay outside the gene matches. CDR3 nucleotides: TGTGCCAGCAGCTCGCCGACAGGGGGTAGCGGGGAGCTGTTTTTT. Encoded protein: CASSSPTGGSGELFF.

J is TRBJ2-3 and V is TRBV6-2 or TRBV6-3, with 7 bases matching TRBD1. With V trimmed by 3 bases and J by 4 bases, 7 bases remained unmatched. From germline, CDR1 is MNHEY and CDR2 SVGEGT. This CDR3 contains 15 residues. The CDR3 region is CASSYGRTGADTQYF. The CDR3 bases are TGTGCCAGCAGTTATGGTCGGACAGGCGCAGATACGCAGTATTTT.

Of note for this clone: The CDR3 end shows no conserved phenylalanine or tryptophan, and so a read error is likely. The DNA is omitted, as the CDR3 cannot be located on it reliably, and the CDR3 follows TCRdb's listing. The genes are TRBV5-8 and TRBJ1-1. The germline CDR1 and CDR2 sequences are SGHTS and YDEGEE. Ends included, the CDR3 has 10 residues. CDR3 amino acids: CASSLWGAPS.

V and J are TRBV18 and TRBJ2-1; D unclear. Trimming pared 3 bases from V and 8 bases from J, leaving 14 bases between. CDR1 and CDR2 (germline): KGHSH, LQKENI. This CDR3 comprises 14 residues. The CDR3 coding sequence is TGTGCCAGCTCACCCCGGACGGACGAGGATGAGCAGTTCTTC. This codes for CASSPRTDEDEQFF.